The 27 T cell receptor beta chains below all came from one sample that was sequenced in a study of CD8 T cells in ankylosing spondylitis. TCRdb used MiXCR to reprocess the 5' RACE reads, holding one entry per CDR3 protein. This table has 250,000 or so distinct CDR3 sequences, 9.5% to 12% appearing once. The sequencing input was blood, either unsorted or a sorted T cell fraction (not recorded which). Source of these receptors: a male donor with ankylosing spondylitis or in good health (not recorded which).

At least ten counts were recorded for this clonotype. The chain uses TRBV20-1 and TRBJ2-1; tentatively, D is TRBD2 (6 bases). This CDR3 comprises 15 residues. In germline, CDR1 is DFQATT, CDR2 SNEGSKA (reference sequence). V lost 6 bases and J lost 6, with 21 bases in between. The CDR3 coding sequence is TGCAGTGCCCGCACCAGGGACTCCCACTTCAATGAGCAGTTCTTC. Translating gives CSARTRDSHFNEQFF.

This clonotype has at least ten counts. This rearrangement joins TRBV20-1 to TRBJ2-1, with 8 positions matching TRBD2. Germline V gene lookup returns CDR1 DFQATT and CDR2 SNEGSKA (reference sequence). V trimming: 3 bases; J trimming: 7 bases; junction bases outside the gene matches: 5. CDR3 length equals 13 residues. Here the CDR3 DNA reads TGCAGTGCTAGGACGGGAGGGTGGAATGAGCAGTTCTTC. This encodes CSARTGGWNEQFF.

This clonotype was counted a few times. J is TRBJ2-1 and V is TRBV7-6; D gene ambiguous. The germline V gene has CDR1 SGHVS and CDR2 FNYEAQ. Trimming took 0 bases from V and 6 from J, leaving 3 bases between them. This CDR3 spans 12 amino acids. The CDR3 sequence is CASSLAPNEQFF. CDR3 nucleotide sequence: TGTGCCAGCAGCTTAGCTCCCAATGAGCAGTTCTTC.

This clonotype was detected ten times or more. The genes are TRBV5-1 and TRBJ2-7; 10 nucleotides line up with TRBD2. Unmatched junction bases numbered 11, after V lost 0 bases and J lost 5 bases. The CDR3 has 17 amino acids. Germline assignment: CDR1 SGHRS and CDR2 YFSETQ. In DNA form, the CDR3 reads TGCGCCAGCAGCTTGGGACTAGCGGGTAGTAACAGCGACGAGCAGTACTTC. Protein: CASSLGLAGSNSDEQYF.

The sample holds many counts of this clonotype. The chain has TRBV27 and TRBJ2-3, with 8 bases aligning to TRBD2. V lost 2 bases and J lost 4; bases outside the gene matches: 8. The CDR3 contains 16 residues. The germline gives CDR1 MNHEY, CDR2 SMNVEV (reference sequence). CDR3 loop: CASSLRRGGQPDTQYF. CDR3 nucleotide sequence: TGTGCCAGCAGTTTACGACGGGGGGGCCAGCCAGATACGCAGTATTTT.

This clonotype was picked up many times. The rearrangement uses TRBV6-2 or TRBV6-3 and TRBJ1-1; D ambiguous. The V gene lost 2 bases and the J gene lost 0 bases, with 4 bases spanning the gap. CDR1 and CDR2 (germline): MNHEY, SVGEGT. This CDR3 has 13 amino acids. CDR3 loop: CASSYAVNTEAFF. Here the CDR3 DNA reads TGTGCCAGCAGTTACGCGGTGAACACTGAAGCTTTCTTT.

This clonotype came up many times. The chain uses TRBV12-3 or TRBV12-4 and TRBJ1-2; weak D call: TRBD1 (5 bases). This CDR3 region has 12 residues. The V end was cut by 3 bases, the J end by 9 bases, with 11 bases between. This CDR3 reads CASSFGGVRYTF. The CDR3 bases are TGTGCCAGCAGTTTTGGGGGTGTTCGCTACACCTTC.

This clonotype was seen ten or more times. This rearrangement joins TRBV24-1 to TRBJ2-3; D remains ambiguous. In germline, CDR1 is KGHDR, CDR2 SFDVKD. The CDR3 covers 13 residues. Trimming took 7 bases from V and 2 from J, leaving 9 bases between them. CDR3: CATRGGPTDTQYF. The CDR3 DNA sequence: TGTGCCACCAGGGGCGGACCCACAGATACGCAGTATTTT.

This clonotype has a handful of counts. J is TRBJ2-7 and V is TRBV6-1; D is possibly TRBD1 or TRBD2 (5 bases each). V was cut by 5 bases and J by 0 bases, with 17 bases left in between. Germline values: CDR1 MNHNS, CDR2 SASEGT. The CDR3 is 16 residues long. CDR3 protein: CASSPRRGTVSYEQYF. In DNA form, the CDR3 reads TGTGCCAGCAGTCCCCGGCGAGGGACCGTCTCCTACGAGCAGTACTTC.

This clonotype was recorded many times. The chain couples TRBV7-2 to TRBJ2-7, with D possibly TRBD2 on 6 matching bases. The CDR3 has 13 amino acids. Germline CDR1 is SGHTA and CDR2 is FQGNSA. Trimming removed 3 bases at V and 6 bases at J, with 12 bases between. CDR3 nucleotide sequence: TGTGCCAGCAGCTTTAACGGGAGAGGCGAGCAGTACTTC. This gives the protein CASSFNGRGEQYF.

This clonotype appeared many times. The chain is built from TRBV5-1 and TRBJ2-7; D is tentatively TRBD1 or TRBD2 (5 bases each). This CDR3 contains 16 residues. Germline V lookup: CDR1 SGHRS, CDR2 YFSETQ. The ends were cut back, 3 bases at V and 0 bases at J, with 16 bases in the middle. The CDR3 DNA follows: TGCGCCAGCAGCTCCTCTGGGTATGGGGGCTCCTACGAGCAGTACTTC. Translation: CASSSSGYGGSYEQYF.

As to this clonotype: A much larger clonotype is one base distant, so this may be a read error. This chain uses TRBV5-1 with TRBJ2-7; D gene unclear. This CDR3 has 14 amino acids. The V gene's germline CDR1 is SGHRS and CDR2 YFSETQ. Trimming removed 2 bases at V and 3 bases at J, with 12 bases between. The CDR3 nucleotides are TGCGCCAGCAGCTTCTTGATGCAGGACTACGAGCAGTACTTC. This sequence encodes CASSFLMQDYEQYF.

In this sample, this clonotype turned up a few times. The chain has TRBV24-1 and TRBJ2-1; D perhaps matches TRBD2 (6 bases). Germline CDR1 is KGHDR and CDR2 is SFDVKD. The V end lost 9 bases, the J end lost 9 bases, and 20 bases lay between the germline ends. This CDR3 is 14 amino acids long. The CDR3 spells CATPAPRDSCEQFF. Here the CDR3 DNA reads TGTGCCACCCCTGCCCCCCGGGACTCTTGTGAGCAGTTCTTC.

This clonotype showed up many times. The CDR3 DNA reads TGCAGCGTTGCGGCAGGGGTTCGCAGCGTCCTGACTTTC. As protein: CSVAAGVRSVLTF. This chain links TRBV29-1 with TRBJ2-6; perhaps TRBD1 as D (6 bases). Germline V gene lookup returns CDR1 SQVTM and CDR2 ANQGSEA. The germline V and J ends were trimmed by 4 bases and 12 bases, with 16 bases remaining between them. The CDR3 totals 13 residues.

This clonotype was picked up many times. This rearrangement joins TRBV5-4 to TRBJ2-7; D possibly corresponds to TRBD1 (6 bases). The CDR3 has 14 amino acids. In germline, CDR1 is SGHNT, CDR2 YYREEE (reference sequence). Trimming took off 2 bases at V and 2 bases at J, with 11 bases between the two ends. CDR3 in amino acids: CASSFEDSTYEQYF. The CDR3 nucleotides read TGTGCCAGCAGCTTTGAGGACAGCACCTACGAGCAGTACTTC. The variable domain in full, with the rest retrieved from reference TRBV5-4 and TRBJ2-7, is ETGVTQSPTHLIKTRGQQVTLRCSSQSGHNTVSWYQQALGQGPQFIFQYYREEENGRGNFPPRFSGLQFPNYSSELNVNALELDDSALYLCASSFEDSTYEQYFGPGTRLTVT.

Many counts were recorded for this clonotype. The rearrangement uses TRBV12-3 or TRBV12-4 and TRBJ2-3, with D perhaps TRBD2 (6 bases). V lost 7 bases, J lost 0 bases, and 14 bases lay in between. The CDR3 is 15 residues long. DNA for the CDR3: TGTGCCAGCATGCTAGGAGGGGCTAGCACAGATACGCAGTATTTT. Translated, it gives CASMLGGASTDTQYF.

On this clonotype itself: A much bigger clone sits one base away, suggesting this may be a read error. This chain joins TRBV5-1 and TRBJ1-1; a possible D gene is TRBD1 (6 bases). This CDR3 has 13 amino acids. Germline loops: CDR1 SGHRS, CDR2 YFSETQ. Between the trimmed V and J ends, which lost 6 bases and 5 bases, there was a span of 14 bases. The CDR3 DNA follows: TGCGCCAGCAAATCACAGGGTGGAACTGAAGCTTTCTTT. It encodes CASKSQGGTEAFF.

This clonotype was recorded a few times. The chain combines TRBV20-1 with TRBJ2-2; 8 nucleotides match TRBD2. Germline V CDR1 and CDR2: DFQATT, SNEGSKA (reference sequence). The CDR3 totals 14 residues. V was clipped by 6 bases and J by 1 base; unmatched bases: 4. The CDR3 region is CSAGSGGNTGELFF. The CDR3 DNA reads TGCAGTGCGGGGAGCGGGGGGAACACCGGGGAGCTGTTTTTT.

This clonotype was counted only a few times. The gene calls are TRBV5-1 and TRBJ2-3; D unclear. Germline V lookup: CDR1 SGHRS, CDR2 YFSETQ. The V and J ends lost 4 bases and 0 bases respectively, with 12 bases between them. The CDR3 spans 15 residues. Here the CDR3 DNA reads TGCGCCAGCAGCCTAGACAACCCCAGCACAGATACGCAGTATTTT. Its translation: CASSLDNPSTDTQYF.

Ten or more counts support this clonotype. The gene calls are TRBV11-2 and TRBJ2-1, with 7 bases that match TRBD2. Germline V gene lookup returns CDR1 SGHAT and CDR2 FQNNGV. V lost 1 base to trimming and J lost 3 bases; unmatched junction nucleotides: 6. This CDR3 has 16 residues. This CDR3 is CASSLVGAGYYNEQFF. The CDR3 coding sequence is TGTGCCAGCAGCTTAGTGGGAGCGGGATACTACAATGAGCAGTTCTTC.

This clonotype was counted ten times or more. The chain carries TRBV20-1 and TRBJ2-5; D might be TRBD1 (6 bases). Germline values: CDR1 DFQATT, CDR2 SNEGSKA (reference sequence). V was clipped by 3 bases and J by 3 bases, with 8 bases between them. The CDR3 runs to 12 residues. The CDR3 loop is CSASGDKETQYF. Here the CDR3 DNA reads TGCAGTGCTAGCGGGGACAAAGAGACCCAGTACTTC.

This clonotype has a handful of counts. The V gene is TRBV6-1, the J gene TRBJ2-1; 7 bases match TRBD2. The germline V gene encodes CDR1 MNHNS and CDR2 SASEGT. There are 15 residues in the CDR3. The junction had 7 bases not matched to a gene; V was cut back by 6 bases and J by 2 bases. Here the CDR3 reads CASRVDGGAYNEQFF. In DNA, the CDR3 is TGTGCCAGCAGGGTTGATGGGGGGGCCTACAATGAGCAGTTCTTC.

V gene TRBV20-1 combines with J gene TRBJ2-3; 15 bases agree with TRBD2. The CDR3 contains 15 residues. Trimming cost V 5 bases and J 7 bases; bases outside gene matches: 7. The germline V gene encodes CDR1 DFQATT and CDR2 SNEGSKA (reference sequence). CDR3 DNA sequence: TGCAGTGCTTATCCCGGGACTAGCGGGGGGAATACGCAGTATTTT. Its translation is CSAYPGTSGGNTQYF.

This clonotype was seen at least ten times. The gene calls are TRBV5-1 and TRBJ2-2, with D uncertain. Trimming took 0 bases from V and 9 from J, leaving 27 bases between them. CDR3 size: 19 residues. Germline V gene data show CDR1 as SGHRS and CDR2 as YFSETQ. CDR3 protein: CASSLVPLWFPTLVRELFF. CDR3 in DNA: TGCGCCAGCAGCTTGGTGCCACTCTGGTTTCCCACCTTAGTCCGGGAGCTGTTTTTT.

This clonotype occurred many times. The chain recombines TRBV9 with TRBJ2-3; unclear D gene. Trimming took off 3 bases at V and 6 bases at J, with 8 bases between the two ends. Germline loops: CDR1 SGDLS, CDR2 YYNGEE. This CDR3 region has 12 residues. Here the CDR3 DNA reads TGTGCCAGCAGCGCGCGCCAGGATACGCAGTATTTT. Protein sequence: CASSARQDTQYF.

This clonotype came up many times. The gene calls are TRBV12-3 or TRBV12-4 and TRBJ2-7, with 11 nucleotides matching TRBD1. The CDR3 is made up of 15 amino acids. Unmatched junction bases numbered 7, after V lost 2 bases and J lost 7 bases. This CDR3 reads CASSLSGQGVWEQYF. DNA for the CDR3: TGTGCCAGCAGTTTATCGGGACAGGGGGTGTGGGAGCAGTACTTC.

The table lists this clonotype with many counts. The V gene is TRBV10-3, the J gene TRBJ1-1, with D perhaps matching TRBD1 (6 bases). Per the germline V gene, CDR1 is ENHRY and CDR2 is SYGVKD. The length of the CDR3 is 14 residues. Trimming shortened V by 1 base and J by 3 bases, and 9 bases separated the two germline ends. CDR3 DNA: TGTGCCATCAGTGAGTTCAAGGGGGACACTGAAGCTTTCTTT. Translated: CAISEFKGDTEAFF.